These T cell receptor beta chains were read from a single sample in a study of response to subunit inactivated influenza vaccine. TCRdb reprocessed the RT-PCR reads with MiXCR, giving one entry per CDR3 protein. The sample contains 650,000 or so distinct CDR3 sequences, 14% of which appear only once. The sample was PBMCs from blood, taken roughly 15 days before vaccination. The source of these receptors is a man aged 50 to 60 who received an inactivated influenza vaccine. Both conserved end residues are part of each CDR3. Fields, in order: V gene, D gene, J gene, clone size, CDR3 protein, CDR3 DNA. The D gene is left open where the match is weak. Clone size, where shown, is once, few, many, or a class for clones that have expanded.

TRBV19,.,TRBJ2-7,many,CASRQGYEQYF,TGCGCCAGCAGGCAGGGTTACGAGCAGTACTTC
TRBV20-1,.,TRBJ2-1,.,CSAVDYRTYNEQFF,TGCAGTGCTGTTGACTACCGGACCTACAATGAGCAGTTCTTC
TRBV12-3/TRBV12-4,TRBD1,TRBJ1-5,few,CASRVGTGIGNQPQHF,TGTGCCAGCAGGGTCGGGACAGGAATCGGCAATCAGCCCCAGCATTTT
TRBV19,.,TRBJ1-2,.,CASNQGRYGYTF,TGTGCCAGTAACCAGGGCAGGTATGGCTACACCTTC
TRBV24-1,.,TRBJ2-2,many,CATSSHFTGELFF,TGTGCCACCAGTAGTCACTTCACCGGGGAGCTGTTTTTT
TRBV28,.,TRBJ2-5,few,CASGKERYF,TGTGCCAGCGGAAAAGAGAGGTACTTC
TRBV14,.,TRBJ2-7,.,CASSQATAGGQYF,TGTGCCAGCAGCCAGGCTACGGCCGGTGGGCAGTACTTC
TRBV20-1,TRBD2,TRBJ2-7,.,CSASGLAGFEQYF,TGCAGTGCTTCGGGACTAGCGGGATTCGAGCAGTACTTC
TRBV20-1,.,TRBJ2-5,few,CSAMSGRSETQYF,TGCAGTGCTATGTCAGGGAGGAGCGAGACCCAGTACTTC
TRBV18,.,TRBJ1-1,few,CASSRDTGSPEAFF,TGTGCCAGCTCACGGGACACAGGATCTCCTGAAGCTTTCTTT
TRBV29-1,TRBD1,TRBJ2-7,few,CSVTGAVDEQYF,TGCAGCGTCACAGGGGCGGTGGACGAGCAGTACTTC
TRBV15,TRBD1,TRBJ2-2,few,CASTDRVGTGELFF,TGTGCCTCCACCGACAGGGTCGGAACCGGGGAGCTGTTTTTT
TRBV28,.,TRBJ2-7,many,CASTTGFPPYEQYF,TGTGCCAGCACCACCGGGTTCCCACCCTACGAGCAGTACTTC
TRBV6-1,.,TRBJ1-2,.,CASRKGPGYGYTF,TGTGCCAGCAGAAAGGGGCCTGGCTATGGCTACACCTTC
TRBV6-1,.,TRBJ2-5,.,CASSARFRVQETQYF,TGTGCCAGCAGTGCCCGGTTTAGGGTCCAAGAGACCCAGTACTTC
TRBV5-6,.,TRBJ2-5,.,CASSFPDGVQETQYF,TGTGCCAGCAGCTTCCCGGACGGGGTCCAAGAGACCCAGTACTTC
TRBV12-3/TRBV12-4,.,TRBJ2-7,.,CASSSRVNEQYF,TGTGCCAGCAGCTCTAGGGTTAACGAGCAGTACTTC
TRBV7-2,.,TRBJ1-5,.,CASSLGIYSNQPQHF,TGTGCCAGCAGCTTAGGCATTTATAGCAATCAGCCCCAGCATTTT
TRBV12-3/TRBV12-4,.,TRBJ1-2,many,CASTQTRSYGYTF,TGTGCCAGCACCCAGACAAGGTCCTATGGCTACACCTTC
TRBV5-6,.,TRBJ2-5,few,CASSVWTQIGETQYF,TGTGCCAGCAGCGTATGGACACAAATAGGGGAGACCCAGTACTTC
TRBV18,.,TRBJ2-3,few,CASSRGYGGDTQYF,TGTGCCAGCTCACGGGGGTATGGAGGAGATACGCAGTATTTT
TRBV15,.,TRBJ1-5,few,CATCSTRGDQPQHF,TGTGCCACCTGCTCTACACGGGGCGATCAGCCCCAGCATTTT
TRBV3-1,TRBD1,TRBJ2-3,few,CASSHPPGTGSTDTQYF,TGTGCCAGCAGCCATCCCCCCGGGACAGGGAGCACAGATACGCAGTATTTT
TRBV12-3/TRBV12-4,TRBD2,TRBJ2-3,many,CASSSYGLAGYDTQYF,TGTGCCAGCAGTTCCTACGGACTAGCGGGTTATGATACGCAGTATTTT
TRBV20-1,.,TRBJ2-7,few,CSARDPSFTYEQYF,TGCAGTGCTAGAGATCCCAGTTTCACCTACGAGCAGTACTTC
TRBV7-9,TRBD1,TRBJ1-1,few,CASTGTGFTEAFF,TGTGCCAGCACCGGGACAGGGTTCACTGAAGCTTTCTTT
TRBV5-6,.,TRBJ2-2,.,CASSLFGELFF,TGTGCCAGCAGCTTGTTTGGGGAGCTGTTTTTT
TRBV5-1,.,TRBJ2-1,few,CASSQIGISYNEQFF,TGCGCCAGCAGCCAAATCGGGATCTCCTACAATGAGCAGTTCTTC
TRBV6-1,TRBD1,TRBJ1-1,few,CASSRTRTGENTEAFF,TGTGCCAGCAGTCGAACGCGGACAGGGGAGAACACTGAAGCTTTCTTT